Below, 19 T cell receptor beta chains from the same sample are listed, as sequenced in a study of blood T cell repertoires in COVID-19. Some clones are missing from TCRdb's copy, which holds only in-frame ones; the method was immunoSEQ multiplex PCR. The repertoire holds 150,000 to 250,000 clones, with around 82% as singletons. The sample consisted of PBMCs or T cells enriched from blood (not recorded which). These receptors were collected from a man aged 35 to 55 who had recovered from COVID-19.

The chain carries TRBV9 and TRBJ2-3, with a possible D match to TRBD2 (5 bases). Germline V CDR1 and CDR2: SGDLS, YYNGEE. There are 14 residues in the CDR3. The V end lost 2 bases, the J end lost 6 bases, and 13 bases lay between the germline ends. This chain's CDR3 is CASSVIGGGDTQYF. CDR3 sequence (DNA): TGTGCCAGCAGCGTTATTGGAGGAGGTGATACGCAGTATTTT.

V gene TRBV7-6 combines with J gene TRBJ2-1; the D gene is possibly TRBD1 (6 bases). Trimming removed 5 bases from V and 4 bases from J, with 21 bases in between. CDR3 length: 17 residues. Germline loops: CDR1 SGHVS, CDR2 FNYEAQ. The DNA of the CDR3 is TGTGCCAGCAGCAACAGTCCACAGGGCCGGGGATACAATGAGCAGTTCTTC. Its translation: CASSNSPQGRGYNEQFF.

The genes are TRBV5-4 and TRBJ1-1, with 9 nucleotides matching TRBD1. Germline-derived CDR1 and CDR2 are SGHNT and YYREEE (reference sequence). There are 15 residues in the CDR3. The trim removed 0 bases at V and 1 base at J, leaving 1 base unmatched. CDR3 amino acids: CASSLVGQGNTEAFF. The CDR3 DNA reads TGTGCCAGCAGCTTGGTGGGACAGGGGAACACTGAAGCTTTCTTT.

The gene calls are TRBV7-2 and TRBJ2-7; D is uncertain. The CDR3 extends over 11 amino acids. The V end lost 5 bases, the J end lost 1 base, and 3 bases lay between the germline ends. From germline, CDR1 is SGHTA and CDR2 FQGNSA. The CDR3 sequence is CASSPSYEQYF. The DNA for the CDR3 is TGTGCCAGCAGCCCGTCCTACGAGCAGTACTTC.

The V call is TRBV11-2, the J call TRBJ1-2; no clear D. The V and J ends lost 7 bases and 4 bases respectively, with 13 bases between them. This CDR3 has 13 residues. In germline, CDR1 is SGHAT, CDR2 FQNNGV. The CDR3 DNA sequence: TGTGCCAGCAACCAGGATAGTTCCTATGGCTACACCTTC. It translates to CASNQDSSYGYTF. The full variable domain, completed using reference TRBV11-2 and TRBJ1-2, is EAGVAQSPRYKIIEKRQSVAFWCNPISGHATLYWYQQILGQGPKLLIQFQNNGVVDDSQLPKDRFSAERLKGVDSTLKIQPAKLEDSAVYLCASNQDSSYGYTFGSGTRLTVV.

The chain recombines TRBV7-2 with TRBJ2-2; a possible D gene is TRBD2 (6 bases). Germline assignment: CDR1 SGHTA and CDR2 FQGNSA. CDR3 length equals 16 residues. V was pared by 5 bases and J by 6 bases, with 19 bases between. For the CDR3, the DNA is TGTGCCAGCAGCGGACCGGGACTCCCAGAGGCCGGGGAGCTGTTTTTT. Encoded protein: CASSGPGLPEAGELFF.

CDR3 sequence reads: CASSWDRRETQYF. DNA for the CDR3: TGTGCCAGCAGCTGGGACAGAAGAGAGACCCAGTACTTC. The chain has TRBV12-3 or TRBV12-4 and TRBJ2-5, with 7 bases aligning to TRBD1. V lost 6 bases and J lost 4; bases outside the gene matches: 5. The CDR3 is made up of 13 amino acids.

V usage is TRBV7-7 and J usage is TRBJ2-7; D is unresolved. This CDR3 region has 16 residues. Germline V CDR1 and CDR2: SSHAT, FNYEAQ (reference sequence). Deletions cut 4 bases from V and 3 bases from J, with 19 bases between. The CDR3 is CASSSTRQAPYYEQYF. The CDR3 coding sequence is TGTGCCAGCAGCTCCACGAGACAAGCCCCATACTACGAGCAGTACTTC.

The count of this clone is one. The chain carries TRBV3-1 (or the pseudogene TRBV3-2) and TRBJ2-3; 10 bases line up with TRBD2. The CDR3 spans 17 residues. The V gene end was trimmed by 4 bases and the J gene end by 0 bases; junction bases not matched to a gene: 7. The V gene's germline CDR1 is LGHDT and CDR2 YNNKEL (reference sequence). CDR3 amino acids: CASSPRGLAASTDTQYF. The CDR3 region has the DNA TGTGCCAGCAGCCCTCGTGGACTAGCGGCAAGCACAGATACGCAGTATTTT.

The rearrangement uses TRBV10-3 and TRBJ1-2; 9 bases match TRBD1. Germline-derived CDR1 and CDR2 are ENHRY and SYGVKD. This CDR3 region has 17 residues. V lost 6 bases to trimming and J lost 7 bases; unmatched junction nucleotides: 18. This chain's CDR3 is CAIRAPGQGIKDRGYTF. Here the CDR3 DNA reads TGTGCCATCAGAGCACCGGGACAGGGTATTAAGGATCGTGGCTACACCTTC.

This sequence joins TRBV15 and TRBJ2-3, with D hard to call. Trimming shortened V by 0 bases and J by 6 bases, and 10 bases separated the two germline ends. Germline V gene lookup returns CDR1 LNHNV and CDR2 YYDKDF (reference sequence). The CDR3 is 14 residues long. In DNA form, the CDR3 reads TGTGCCACCAGCAGAGATAGGCTAGTTGATACGCAGTATTTT. It encodes CATSRDRLVDTQYF.

This sequence joins TRBV13 and TRBJ1-1; TRBD1 matches 7 bases. V lost 0 bases to trimming and J lost 5 bases; unmatched junction nucleotides: 6. CDR3 length: 15 residues. Germline CDR1 PRHDT, CDR2 FYEKMQ (reference sequence). The CDR3 DNA sequence: TGTGCCAGCAGCTTAGGTAACAGGGGTGGTACTGAAGCTTTCTTT. It translates to CASSLGNRGGTEAFF.

CDR3 nucleotide sequence: TGTGCGCTAAGGGAGGGTTCCTACGAGCAGTACTTC. Residues: CALREGSYEQYF. The genes are TRBV2 and TRBJ2-7; TRBD2 agrees at 7 bases. The CDR3 spans 12 residues. Germline CDR1 and CDR2: SNHLY and FYNNEI.

The rearrangement uses TRBV6-5 and TRBJ1-5; D may be TRBD1 (5 bases). Germline V gives CDR1 MNHEY, CDR2 SVGAGI. The CDR3 length is 14 residues. V shed 8 bases and J shed 2 bases, with 13 bases lying between them. CDR3 loop: CASSGYEGNQPQHF. CDR3 sequence (DNA): TGTGCCAGCTCAGGGTATGAAGGCAATCAGCCCCAGCATTTT.

The chain employs TRBV5-1 and TRBJ2-7; TRBD1 might be the D (6 bases). The CDR3 sequence is 14 residues long. Germline assignment: CDR1 SGHRS and CDR2 YFSETQ. V dropped 0 bases and J dropped 3 bases, with 10 bases sitting between them. The CDR3 nucleotides are TGCGCCAGCAGCTTGGGCAAGGGGGTCTACGAGCAGTACTTC. Its translation: CASSLGKGVYEQYF.

This chain links TRBV5-1 with TRBJ2-3; D is unclear. Germline CDR1 SGHRS, CDR2 YFSETQ. The CDR3 runs 13 residues. Trimming left V 0 bases short and J 8 bases short, with 10 bases between. CDR3: CASSLAGLSTQYF. In DNA form, the CDR3 reads TGCGCCAGCAGCTTGGCGGGTCTTAGTACGCAGTATTTT.

J is TRBJ1-2 and V is TRBV10-3, with 7 bases that match TRBD1. CDR1 is ENHRY, CDR2 SYGVKD, per germline. The V and J ends lost 2 bases and 4 bases, in that order; junction bases with no gene match: 4. This CDR3 region has 14 residues. The CDR3 reads CAISETGQTYGYTF. CDR3 DNA sequence: TGTGCCATCAGTGAGACGGGACAGACCTATGGCTACACCTTC.

This clone was seen once. The rearrangement links TRBV5-8 to TRBJ1-5; D call uncertain. Germline CDR1 SGHTS, CDR2 YDEGEE. This CDR3 comprises 15 residues. Trimming removed 3 bases from V and 4 bases from J, with 14 bases in between. CDR3 sequence: CASSYRTGSNQPQHF. In DNA form, the CDR3 reads TGTGCCAGCAGCTATCGGACTGGCAGTAATCAGCCCCAGCATTTT. The full variable domain, its missing parts supplied by reference TRBV5-8 and TRBJ1-5, is EAGVTQSPTHLIKTRGQQATLRCSPISGHTSVYWYQQALGLGLQFLLWYDEGEERNRGNFPPRFSGRQFPNYSSELNVNALELEDSALYLCASSYRTGSNQPQHFGDGTRLSIL.

The CDR3 DNA is TGTGCCAGCAGCCCTAGGACAGATGGCTACACCTTC. Translating it yields CASSPRTDGYTF. This chain connects TRBV7-9 to TRBJ1-2; maybe TRBD1 (6 bases). Trimming removed 5 bases from V and 6 bases from J, with 10 bases in between. The CDR3 covers 12 residues. Germline V gene sequence: CDR1 SEHNR, CDR2 FQNEAQ (reference sequence).